This is a list of T cell receptor beta chains from one sample in a study of shared clonotypes between healthy human individuals. The data were produced by immunoSEQ multiplex PCR, yet TCRdb's version contains in-frame clones alone and is incomplete. This table has some 550,000 clones, about 96% appearing once. The sample comprised naive CD4+ T cells sorted from blood. The receptors here all came from a woman aged 30 to 39 in good health. CDR3s include the opening cysteine and the closing phenylalanine or tryptophan. Fields, in order: D gene, V gene, J gene, clone size, CDR3 DNA, CDR3 protein. A D gene is named only where the DNA matches it firmly. Part of the rows lack a size; the others show once, few, many or a class for expanded clones.

d_gene: NA
v_gene: TRBV28
j_gene: TRBJ2-3
abundance: NA
CDR3nt: TGTGCCAGCAGCCCCGCACGCGGGAGCACAGATACGCAGTATTTT
CDR3aa: CASSPARGSTDTQYF

d_gene: NA
v_gene: TRBV28
j_gene: TRBJ1-1
abundance: once
CDR3nt: TGTGCCAGCAGTTTTGGGGGGGCCGGAACTGAAGCTTTCTTT
CDR3aa: CASSFGGAGTEAFF

d_gene: NA
v_gene: TRBV7-3
j_gene: TRBJ2-7
abundance: NA
CDR3nt: TGTGCCAGCAGCTTAATGGCAGGGAACTACGAGCAGTACTTC
CDR3aa: CASSLMAGNYEQYF

d_gene: NA
v_gene: TRBV6-6
j_gene: TRBJ2-7
abundance: NA
CDR3nt: TGTGCCAGCAGTTACTCCAGGGCAAGCTCCTACGAGCAGTACTTC
CDR3aa: CASSYSRASSYEQYF

d_gene: NA
v_gene: TRBV4-1
j_gene: TRBJ1-3
abundance: NA
CDR3nt: TGCGCCAGCAGCCAAGGGGGGGGAGGGGTTGGAAACACCATATATTTT
CDR3aa: CASSQGGGGVGNTIYF

d_gene: TRBD2
v_gene: TRBV6-5
j_gene: TRBJ2-1
abundance: NA
CDR3nt: TGTGCCAGCAGCGGGACTAGCGGGAGTCGGCAGTTCTTC
CDR3aa: CASSGTSGSRQFF

d_gene: TRBD2
v_gene: TRBV28
j_gene: TRBJ2-7
abundance: NA
CDR3nt: TGTGCCAGCAGTTTATATAGCGGGGCCTACGAGCAGTACTTC
CDR3aa: CASSLYSGAYEQYF

d_gene: NA
v_gene: TRBV5-4
j_gene: TRBJ2-1
abundance: NA
CDR3nt: TGTGCCAGCAGCTTGCCCGGGTTAAAGCGCAATGAGCAGTTCTTC
CDR3aa: CASSLPGLKRNEQFF

d_gene: NA
v_gene: TRBV7-6
j_gene: TRBJ1-1
abundance: NA
CDR3nt: TGTGCCAGCAGCTTAGGCCACCCGGGTGGGGACGCTTTCTTT
CDR3aa: CASSLGHPGGDAFF

d_gene: NA
v_gene: TRBV10-3
j_gene: TRBJ2-1
abundance: NA
CDR3nt: TGTGCCATCAGTGAGTCCGATGAGCAGTTCTTC
CDR3aa: CAISESDEQFF

d_gene: TRBD1
v_gene: TRBV28
j_gene: TRBJ1-5
abundance: once
CDR3nt: TGTGCCAGCAGTTCCACGGAGGGGGCCAATCAGCCCCAGCATTTT
CDR3aa: CASSSTEGANQPQHF

d_gene: NA
v_gene: TRBV2
j_gene: TRBJ2-7
abundance: NA
CDR3nt: TGTGCCAGCAGTGTAATTGGTGGGCGAACCCCCTACGAGCAGTACTTC
CDR3aa: CASSVIGGRTPYEQYF

d_gene: NA
v_gene: TRBV6-5
j_gene: TRBJ1-6
abundance: NA
CDR3nt: TGTGCCAGCAGTTACTCAACGGGGTCTTCACCCCTCCACTTT
CDR3aa: CASSYSTGSSPLHF

d_gene: NA
v_gene: TRBV5-1
j_gene: TRBJ1-1
abundance: NA
CDR3nt: TGCGCCAGCAGCCTAAATATAAACACTGAAGCTTTCTTT
CDR3aa: CASSLNINTEAFF

d_gene: NA
v_gene: TRBV15
j_gene: TRBJ2-5
abundance: once
CDR3nt: TGTGCCACCAGCAGAGATAGAGGGGTTGGAGGTGGGACCCAGTACTTC
CDR3aa: CATSRDRGVGGGTQYF

d_gene: TRBD1
v_gene: TRBV2
j_gene: TRBJ2-2
abundance: NA
CDR3nt: TGTGCCAGCAGTGGACAGGGGGCCGGGGAGCTGTTTTTT
CDR3aa: CASSGQGAGELFF

d_gene: NA
v_gene: TRBV6-6
j_gene: TRBJ2-3
abundance: NA
CDR3nt: TGTGCCAGCACCCCAGCCGAAGCAGATACGCAGTATTTT
CDR3aa: CASTPAEADTQYF

d_gene: NA
v_gene: TRBV7-2
j_gene: TRBJ2-1
abundance: NA
CDR3nt: TGTGCCAGCAGTCTATCCTACAATGAGCAGTTCTTC
CDR3aa: CASSLSYNEQFF

d_gene: TRBD1
v_gene: TRBV19
j_gene: TRBJ1-3
abundance: NA
CDR3nt: TGTGCCAGTAGTACAAGAAGGACAGGGGCTGGAAACACCATATATTTT
CDR3aa: CASSTRRTGAGNTIYF

d_gene: NA
v_gene: TRBV7-9
j_gene: TRBJ2-7
abundance: NA
CDR3nt: TGTGCCAGCAGCTTAACCTACGAGCAGTACTTC
CDR3aa: CASSLTYEQYF

d_gene: TRBD1
v_gene: TRBV28
j_gene: TRBJ2-7
abundance: NA
CDR3nt: TGTGCCAGCAGACAGACAGGGGGCTACGAGCAGTACTTC
CDR3aa: CASRQTGGYEQYF

d_gene: TRBD2
v_gene: TRBV5-1
j_gene: TRBJ2-3
abundance: NA
CDR3nt: TGCGCCAGCAGCTTGGGCGGGAGCAGAGATACGCAGTATTTT
CDR3aa: CASSLGGSRDTQYF

d_gene: TRBD1
v_gene: TRBV27
j_gene: TRBJ2-2
abundance: NA
CDR3nt: TGTGCCAGCAGTTTATCCTTGGGACAGGGGGCTGAGGGGGACACCGGGGAGCTGTTTTTT
CDR3aa: CASSLSLGQGAEGDTGELFF

d_gene: TRBD2
v_gene: TRBV5-1
j_gene: TRBJ2-7
abundance: NA
CDR3nt: TGCGCCAGCAGTCACCTTAGCAGGGCCCCCACTAGCGGGGTGCCCTACGAGCAGTACTTC
CDR3aa: CASSHLSRAPTSGVPYEQYF

d_gene: NA
v_gene: TRBV6-5
j_gene: TRBJ2-2
abundance: NA
CDR3nt: TGTGCCAGCAGTTCCGACCGGAGGGAGGGGGAGCTGTTTTTT
CDR3aa: CASSSDRREGELFF

d_gene: NA
v_gene: TRBV10-3
j_gene: TRBJ1-1
abundance: once
CDR3nt: TGTGCCATCAGTGACATACTGAACACTGAAGCTTTCTTT
CDR3aa: CAISDILNTEAFF

d_gene: TRBD1
v_gene: TRBV5-1
j_gene: TRBJ2-7
abundance: NA
CDR3nt: TGCGCCAGCAGCTCTGGGACAGGGCCCTACGAGCAGTACTTC
CDR3aa: CASSSGTGPYEQYF

d_gene: NA
v_gene: TRBV11-2
j_gene: TRBJ1-2
abundance: NA
CDR3nt: TGTGCCAGCAGCTTAGATCAGATAGCTAACTATGGCTACACCTTC
CDR3aa: CASSLDQIANYGYTF

d_gene: TRBD1
v_gene: TRBV13
j_gene: TRBJ2-3
abundance: NA
CDR3nt: TGTGCCAGCAGCCCCCGTGGGCCGGGACAGGGAACAGATACGCAGTATTTT
CDR3aa: CASSPRGPGQGTDTQYF

d_gene: NA
v_gene: TRBV4-1
j_gene: TRBJ2-1
abundance: NA
CDR3nt: TGCGCCAGCAGCCAAGGTCCTCTACGGTCTAGCAACAATGAGCAGTTCTTC
CDR3aa: CASSQGPLRSSNNEQFF

d_gene: NA
v_gene: TRBV21-1
j_gene: TRBJ2-3
abundance: once
CDR3nt: TGTGCCAGCAGCAAAGATGAGACACCCATTGGCACAGATACGCAGTATTTT
CDR3aa: CASSKDETPIGTDTQYF

d_gene: NA
v_gene: TRBV29-1
j_gene: TRBJ2-5
abundance: NA
CDR3nt: TGCAGCGCACTACCGCAGGCGGCCCAAGAGACCCAGTACTTC
CDR3aa: CSALPQAAQETQYF

d_gene: NA
v_gene: TRBV7-2
j_gene: TRBJ2-7
abundance: NA
CDR3nt: TGTGCCAGCAGCTTAGGTGCATCCCACGAGCAGTACTTC
CDR3aa: CASSLGASHEQYF

d_gene: NA
v_gene: TRBV7-9
j_gene: TRBJ1-5
abundance: NA
CDR3nt: TGTGCCAGCAGCTTAGCAGGGGATAGCAATCAGCCCCAGCATTTT
CDR3aa: CASSLAGDSNQPQHF

d_gene: TRBD1
v_gene: TRBV5-1
j_gene: TRBJ1-1
abundance: NA
CDR3nt: TGCGCCAGCAGCCATCCCCGACAGGGCGGTGTGAACACTGAAGCTTTCTTT
CDR3aa: CASSHPRQGGVNTEAFF

d_gene: NA
v_gene: TRBV29-1
j_gene: TRBJ2-2
abundance: NA
CDR3nt: TGCAGCGTTGCGGGCCAGGGGGAGCTGTTTTTT
CDR3aa: CSVAGQGELFF

d_gene: NA
v_gene: TRBV5-1
j_gene: TRBJ2-2
abundance: NA
CDR3nt: TGCGCCAGCAGCCCTTATACCCCTGACTCCACCGGGGAGCTGTTTTTT
CDR3aa: CASSPYTPDSTGELFF

d_gene: TRBD1
v_gene: TRBV5-6
j_gene: TRBJ2-7
abundance: NA
CDR3nt: TGTGCCAGCAGCTCACAGGGGGTTTACGAGCAGTACTTC
CDR3aa: CASSSQGVYEQYF

d_gene: TRBD1
v_gene: TRBV19
j_gene: TRBJ2-7
abundance: NA
CDR3nt: TGTGCCAGTAGTAACTGGGACAGCTGCGAGCAGTACTTC
CDR3aa: CASSNWDSCEQYF

d_gene: TRBD2
v_gene: TRBV7-6
j_gene: TRBJ2-7
abundance: NA
CDR3nt: TGTGCCAGCAGCCGCGGGACTAGCGGGACACCCGGCTACGAGCAGTACTTC
CDR3aa: CASSRGTSGTPGYEQYF

d_gene: TRBD2
v_gene: TRBV4-1
j_gene: TRBJ2-5
abundance: NA
CDR3nt: TGCGCCAGCAGCCAAGGCCTGACTAGCGGGAGGCGGGAGACCCAGTACTTC
CDR3aa: CASSQGLTSGRRETQYF

d_gene: TRBD2
v_gene: TRBV7-8
j_gene: TRBJ2-5
abundance: NA
CDR3nt: TGTGCCAGCAGCCCTGGGGGCGGGAGGTACCAAGAGACCCAGTACTTC
CDR3aa: CASSPGGGRYQETQYF

d_gene: NA
v_gene: TRBV28
j_gene: TRBJ1-1
abundance: NA
CDR3nt: TGTGCCAGCAGTTCCAACGGAAGGGAGGCTTTCTTT
CDR3aa: CASSSNGREAFF

d_gene: TRBD1
v_gene: TRBV2
j_gene: TRBJ2-3
abundance: NA
CDR3nt: TGTGCCAGCAAAACGACAGGGGCAGATACGCAGTATTTT
CDR3aa: CASKTTGADTQYF

d_gene: NA
v_gene: TRBV7-9
j_gene: TRBJ2-3
abundance: NA
CDR3nt: TGTGCCAGCAGCCAGAACACAGATACGCAGTATTTT
CDR3aa: CASSQNTDTQYF

d_gene: TRBD1
v_gene: TRBV5-1
j_gene: TRBJ2-1
abundance: NA
CDR3nt: TGCGCCAGCAGCATAGGGACAGGAGACAATGAGCAGTTCTTC
CDR3aa: CASSIGTGDNEQFF

d_gene: NA
v_gene: TRBV6-1
j_gene: TRBJ1-2
abundance: NA
CDR3nt: TGTGCCAGCAGTATAAGGACGGAGAGTTATGGCTACACCTTC
CDR3aa: CASSIRTESYGYTF

d_gene: TRBD1
v_gene: TRBV7-9
j_gene: TRBJ1-1
abundance: NA
CDR3nt: TGTGCCAGCAGCTTTAACAGGGGGGGAGAAATAAGCACTGAAGCTTTCTTT
CDR3aa: CASSFNRGGEISTEAFF

d_gene: NA
v_gene: TRBV29-1
j_gene: TRBJ1-5
abundance: once
CDR3nt: TGCAGCCAACAGGGTTTAGCTCAGCCCCAGCATTTT
CDR3aa: CSQQGLAQPQHF

d_gene: TRBD2
v_gene: TRBV19
j_gene: TRBJ2-3
abundance: NA
CDR3nt: TGTGCCAGTAGTATCCGGAGCGGGAGTAGCCCAGATACGCAGTATTTT
CDR3aa: CASSIRSGSSPDTQYF